The clone carrying this TCR beta chain was detected only a few times. CDR1 is ENHRY, CDR2 SYGVKD, per germline. V was trimmed by 2 bases and J by 6 bases, leaving 14 bases between them. The CDR3 covers 15 residues. The data were taken from a study of PD-L1 blockade in urothelial cancer. Time point defined: peripheral blood 6 weeks after treatment start. Libraries were prepared by immunoSEQ multiplex PCR; TCRdb keeps only in-frame clonotypes and omits some of them. The sample comprises about 29,000 clones, around four fifths of which are singletons, and 2.5% to 3.5% rests with the top ten. The sample consisted of PBMCs, taken around atezolizumab (anti-PD-L1) treatment. V usage is TRBV10-3 and J usage is TRBJ1-5; D is perhaps TRBD1 (6 bases). This receptor was identified in a man in his 70s with urothelial cancer. The CDR3 nucleotides read TGTGCCATCAGTGAGGGGGGCACCACGGGTCAGCCCCAGCATTTT. Its protein is CAISEGGTTGQPQHF.